The next 24 T cell receptor beta chains were all read from a single sample in a study of blood T cells in healthy people across ages. A sample-barcoded 5' primer and a J-beta primer mix were used in a second PCR of about 7 to 12 cycles. TCRdb ran MiXCR on the 5' RACE reads and lists one entry per CDR3 protein. The sample lists about 930,000 distinct CDR3 sequences; 25% to 35% were seen once. These data were likewise used in another study, on T cells of mothers and their children.

The sequenced sample was blood. The source is a woman between 35 and 50 years old in good health.

This sequence joins TRBV12-3 or TRBV12-4 and TRBJ1-1, with D maybe TRBD1 (5 bases). The CDR3 runs to 15 residues. V dropped 3 bases and J dropped 10 bases, with 21 bases sitting between them. Here the CDR3 reads CASSFYDGGNSGAFF. For the CDR3, the DNA is TGTGCCAGCAGTTTCTATGACGGGGGTAACTCCGGAGCTTTCTTT.

This rearrangement joins TRBV2 to TRBJ1-5; D gene ambiguous. The ends were cut back, 6 bases at V and 5 bases at J, with 5 bases in the middle. CDR1 and CDR2 (germline): SNHLY, FYNNEI. The CDR3 covers 11 residues. CDR3 sequence: CASRIDQPQHF. The CDR3 DNA sequence: TGTGCCAGCAGGATTGATCAGCCCCAGCATTTT.

This clonotype was detected only a few times. The chain employs TRBV12-3 or TRBV12-4 and TRBJ1-5; the match to TRBD1 covers 7 bases. J lost 0 bases, V lost 5 bases, and 13 bases had no gene match. The CDR3 runs to 18 residues. In DNA, the CDR3 is TGTGCCAGCAGTCAGGAGGTGGACAGGTACCATAGCAATCAGCCCCAGCATTTT. Amino acid sequence: CASSQEVDRYHSNQPQHF.

The J gene is TRBJ1-1, the V gene TRBV2; no clear D. The germline V gene has CDR1 SNHLY and CDR2 FYNNEI. The CDR3 spans 15 residues. V was cut by 4 bases and J by 0 bases, with 12 bases left in between. The CDR3 loop reads CASSVETWMNTEAFF. As DNA, the CDR3 is TGTGCCAGCAGTGTGGAGACGTGGATGAACACTGAAGCTTTCTTT.

This clonotype has ten or more counts. This chain joins TRBV3-1 and TRBJ2-2; TRBD1 agrees at 9 bases. The CDR3 length is 15 residues. J gave up 5 bases and V 5 bases, and 6 bases lay outside the gene matches. CDR1 and CDR2 (germline): LGHDT, YNNKEL (reference sequence). The CDR3 loop is CASSLTGGGTGELFF. In DNA form, the CDR3 reads TGTGCCAGCAGCTTAACAGGGGGCGGGACCGGGGAGCTGTTTTTT.

This clonotype appeared a single time. This chain uses TRBV20-1 with TRBJ2-3, with 8 bases fitting TRBD2. This CDR3 spans 17 amino acids. Germline values: CDR1 DFQATT, CDR2 SNEGSKA (reference sequence). The trim removed 3 bases at V and 3 bases at J, leaving 14 bases unmatched. CDR3 nucleotides: TGCAGTGCTAGGATGGGGGCCGGGGGGGGGATTACAGATACGCAGTATTTT. Its translation: CSARMGAGGGITDTQYF.

The chain carries TRBV2 and TRBJ2-3; D ambiguous. CDR3 size: 15 residues. Trimming stripped 2 bases from V and 4 bases from J, with 13 bases between. Germline CDR1 reads SNHLY; CDR2 reads FYNNEI. CDR3 in amino acids: CASSESRSLADTQYF. In DNA, the CDR3 is TGTGCCAGCAGTGAAAGTCGTTCGTTGGCAGATACGCAGTATTTT.

The rearrangement joins TRBV29-1 to TRBJ1-2; 8 nucleotides match TRBD1. Germline CDR1 and CDR2: SQVTM and ANQGSEA. There are 14 residues in the CDR3. J lost 1 base, V lost 6 bases, and 7 bases had no gene match. CDR3 coding DNA: TGCAGCGTGGGGACAGGAAAGGTTAACTATGGCTACACCTTC. Translating it yields CSVGTGKVNYGYTF.

This chain uses TRBV28 with TRBJ2-7; the D gene is possibly TRBD1 (6 bases). Trimming pared 1 base from V and 0 bases from J, leaving 10 bases between. The V gene's germline CDR1 is MDHEN and CDR2 SYDVKM. There are 15 residues in the CDR3. CDR3 coding DNA: TGTGCCAGCAGTTTATCAGGGGATGACTCCTACGAGCAGTACTTC. Translating gives CASSLSGDDSYEQYF.

About this clonotype: A much larger clone lies one base from this, so it may be a read error. The chain is built from TRBV5-1 and TRBJ1-5; D might be TRBD1 (5 bases). V dropped 7 bases and J dropped 5 bases, with 19 bases sitting between them. Germline CDR1 is SGHRS and CDR2 is YFSETQ. The CDR3 sequence is 15 residues long. The CDR3 coding sequence is TGCGCCAGCGGCCCGGGGGGACGGGCGGATCAGCCCCAGCATTTT. Translating gives CASGPGGRADQPQHF.

This clonotype appeared a few times. The chain joins TRBV7-9 to TRBJ2-4; D tentatively fits TRBD1 or TRBD2 (5 bases each). Matching the DNA end better, TRBJ2-7 makes the J call doubtful. The germline V gene encodes CDR1 SEHNR and CDR2 FQNEAQ (reference sequence). This CDR3 region has 15 residues. The CDR3 loop is CASSFTRDAPYEQYF. CDR3 nucleotides: TGTGCCAGCAGCTTTACCCGGGACGCACCCTACGAGCAGTACTTC.

About this clonotype: This could be a read error, since a much larger clone is one nucleotide away. The CDR3, as DNA: TGTGCCAGCAGTGATCCCTCAACCGCGGGGACCCCGAATGGAGATACGCAGTATTTT. Translated, it gives CASSDPSTAGTPNGDTQYF. This rearrangement joins TRBV2 to TRBJ2-3; D perhaps matches TRBD2 (6 bases). Germline loops: CDR1 SNHLY, CDR2 FYNNEI. Trimming pared 3 bases from V and 5 bases from J, leaving 27 bases between. This CDR3 is 19 amino acids long.

Ten or more counts support this clonotype. V and J are TRBV7-9 and TRBJ1-2, with no clear D. Germline V gives CDR1 SEHNR, CDR2 FQNEAQ (reference sequence). The CDR3 is 12 amino acids. Trimming took off 5 bases at V and 7 bases at J, with 11 bases between the two ends. The CDR3 DNA is TGTGCCAGCAGCAGTATGCTGAGTGGCTACACCTTC. Translating gives CASSSMLSGYTF.

In its sample, this clonotype was seen many times. The chain joins TRBV25-1 to TRBJ1-6, with no clear D. Germline values: CDR1 MGHDK, CDR2 SYGVNS. This CDR3 spans 13 amino acids. V dropped 0 bases and J dropped 9 bases, with 6 bases sitting between them. CDR3 in amino acids: CASSEYVGSPLHF. The DNA of the CDR3 is TGTGCCAGCAGTGAATACGTGGGTTCACCCCTCCACTTT.

The chain joins TRBV6-1 to TRBJ2-7; D perhaps matches TRBD2 (5 bases). Germline assignment: CDR1 MNHNS and CDR2 SASEGT. CDR3 length: 15 amino acids. V gave up 9 bases and J gave up 3 bases, with 21 bases separating them. The CDR3 sequence: CASVGSGYGYYEQYF. CDR3 DNA: TGTGCCAGTGTAGGGTCGGGGTATGGGTACTACGAGCAGTACTTC.

This clonotype was recorded a few times. The junction does not match germline at one end; this may be a read error. The chain couples TRBV28 to TRBJ2-7, with 11 positions matching TRBD1. The germline CDR1 and CDR2 sequences are MDHEN and SYDVKM. This CDR3 is built from 18 residues. This chain's CDR3 is CAGSPLGTGGSLSYEQYF. The CDR3 DNA reads TGTGCCGGCAGTCCCCTTGGGACAGGGGGGTCCTTATCCTACGAGCAGTACTTC.

Only a few counts were recorded for this clonotype. The rearrangement links TRBV15 to TRBJ2-3; D uncertain. V was trimmed by 0 bases and J by 6 bases, leaving 10 bases between them. Germline loops: CDR1 LNHNV, CDR2 YYDKDF (reference sequence). The CDR3 has 14 amino acids. The CDR3 sequence is CATSREGSQDTQYF. As DNA, the CDR3 is TGTGCCACCAGCAGAGAGGGCAGTCAGGATACGCAGTATTTT.

This clonotype was picked up many times. This chain uses TRBV5-6 with TRBJ2-5; TRBD1 matches at 7 bases. The germline CDR1 and CDR2 sequences are SGHDT and YYEEEE. This CDR3 is 14 amino acids long. The V and J ends lost 2 bases and 3 bases, in that order; junction bases with no gene match: 4. The CDR3 sequence: CASSFSDREETQYF. In nucleotides, the CDR3 is TGTGCCAGCAGCTTCTCCGACAGGGAAGAGACCCAGTACTTC.

This clonotype was seen ten or more times. The rearrangement links TRBV12-3 or TRBV12-4 to TRBJ2-5, with D unresolved. The CDR3 length is 15 residues. V gave up 0 bases and J gave up 2 bases, with 10 bases separating them. The CDR3 DNA follows: TGTGCCAGCAGTTTAGCGCCAGTCGGACAAGAGACCCAGTACTTC. Its protein is CASSLAPVGQETQYF.

This clonotype occurred a few times. J is TRBJ1-2 and V is TRBV18; the D is unclear. Trimming stripped 6 bases from V and 2 bases from J, with 7 bases between. This CDR3 has 12 residues. Germline assignment: CDR1 KGHSH and CDR2 LQKENI. CDR3 sequence: CASSGMNYGYTF. The DNA for the CDR3 is TGTGCCAGCTCCGGGATGAACTATGGCTACACCTTC.

V gene TRBV28 combines with J gene TRBJ2-1, with 10 positions matching TRBD2. This CDR3 region has 16 residues. Trimming took 9 bases from V and 2 from J; bases not matched to a gene: 10. CDR1 and CDR2 (germline): MDHEN, SYDVKM. The CDR3 sequence: CASSHSGLAPYNEQFF. CDR3 nucleotide sequence: TGTGCCAGTAGCCATTCGGGACTAGCGCCCTACAATGAGCAGTTCTTC.

In this sample, this clonotype turned up a few times. V gene TRBV5-1 combines with J gene TRBJ1-2, with D possibly TRBD1 on 5 matching bases. The V and J ends lost 4 bases and 2 bases respectively, with 15 bases between them. The germline gives CDR1 SGHRS, CDR2 YFSETQ. This CDR3 comprises 15 residues. CDR3 residues: CASSLVPGGNYGYTF. The CDR3 DNA reads as TGCGCCAGCAGCCTTGTTCCGGGGGGGAACTATGGCTACACCTTC.

This clonotype was recorded at least ten times. This chain links TRBV12-3 or TRBV12-4 with TRBJ2-7; possible D gene TRBD1, 6 bases. This CDR3 has 16 amino acids. Trimming took 5 bases from V and 3 from J, leaving 20 bases between them. The CDR3 reads CASSIRRDTRYYEQYF. DNA for the CDR3: TGTGCCAGCAGTATACGCCGGGACACGAGATACTACGAGCAGTACTTC.

Remarks on this clonotype: One end of the junction does not line up with germline, which may come from a read error. This chain links TRBV6-5 with TRBJ2-7; tentatively, D is TRBD1 (6 bases). The length of the CDR3 is 15 residues. From germline, CDR1 is MNHEY and CDR2 SVGAGI. CDR3 DNA sequence: TGTGCCAGCAGTTACTATCAGGGGCAGGGATACGAGCAGGACTTC. Its protein product is CASSYYQGQGYEQDF.